These T cell receptor beta chains were read from a single sample in a study of immune evolution from preneoplasia to lung adenocarcinoma. Assay used: immunoSEQ multiplex PCR; TCRdb lists only in-frame clones, some missing. The sample includes a few thousand clones, about 73% of them seen just once. The sequenced sample consisted of FFPE lung adenocarcinoma in situ tissue. The receptor set was obtained from a person aged 55-80 years with lung adenocarcinoma. Each CDR3 is given with its conserved first and last residue. Each record gives: J gene, D gene, V gene, clone size, CDR3 protein, CDR3 DNA. The D gene is left open where the match is weak. The size of a clone is reported for some rows only, either as once, few or many, or as a class for expanded clones.

J gene: TRBJ1-2
D gene: TRBD1
V gene: TRBV6-5
clone size: -
CDR3 protein: CASSYDRGNYGYTF
CDR3 DNA: TGTGCCAGCAGTTACGACAGGGGGAACTATGGCTACACCTTC

J gene: TRBJ1-5
D gene: -
V gene: TRBV10-3
clone size: -
CDR3 protein: CATQRAEGYSNQPQHF
CDR3 DNA: TGTGCCACCCAAAGGGCCGAGGGTTATAGCAATCAGCCCCAGCATTTT

J gene: TRBJ2-3
D gene: -
V gene: TRBV2
clone size: once
CDR3 protein: CASSPGTFHTDTQYF
CDR3 DNA: TGTGCCAGCAGTCCGGGGACTTTCCACACAGATACGCAGTATTTT

J gene: TRBJ1-5
D gene: TRBD1
V gene: TRBV28
clone size: -
CDR3 protein: CASSYTGALRGNQPQHF
CDR3 DNA: TGTGCCAGCAGTTATACAGGGGCCCTGAGGGGCAATCAGCCCCAGCATTTT

J gene: TRBJ2-1
D gene: TRBD1
V gene: TRBV7-3
clone size: large
CDR3 protein: CASSLDPGTGVSNEQFF
CDR3 DNA: TGTGCCAGCAGCTTAGACCCCGGGACAGGGGTTTCCAATGAGCAGTTCTTC

J gene: TRBJ2-2
D gene: -
V gene: TRBV6-1
clone size: -
CDR3 protein: CASGVMFTNTGELFF
CDR3 DNA: TGTGCCAGCGGCGTCATGTTTACGAACACCGGGGAGCTGTTTTTT

J gene: TRBJ2-1
D gene: -
V gene: TRBV4-1
clone size: few
CDR3 protein: CASSQGQGSNEQFF
CDR3 DNA: TGCGCCAGCAGCCAAGGTCAGGGTTCCAATGAGCAGTTCTTC

J gene: TRBJ2-7
D gene: -
V gene: TRBV5-5
clone size: -
CDR3 protein: CASSRDTLVLYEQYF
CDR3 DNA: TGTGCCAGCAGCCGGGACACCCTAGTATTATACGAGCAGTACTTC

J gene: TRBJ2-3
D gene: -
V gene: TRBV6-5
clone size: once
CDR3 protein: CASSERVRTDTQYF
CDR3 DNA: TGTGCCAGCAGCGAGCGGGTCCGCACAGATACGCAGTATTTT

J gene: TRBJ1-2
D gene: TRBD1
V gene: TRBV4-3
clone size: -
CDR3 protein: CASSQTGVGYGYTF
CDR3 DNA: TGCGCCAGCAGCCAGACAGGGGTAGGCTATGGCTACACCTTC

J gene: TRBJ1-6
D gene: TRBD1
V gene: TRBV5-1
clone size: -
CDR3 protein: CASSLGGMRQGNSPLHF
CDR3 DNA: TGCGCCAGCAGCTTGGGGGGTATGAGACAGGGCAATTCACCCCTCCACTTT

J gene: TRBJ1-1
D gene: -
V gene: TRBV28
clone size: -
CDR3 protein: CASSLAGYYAFF
CDR3 DNA: TGTGCCAGCAGTTTAGCGGGGTATTATGCTTTCTTT

J gene: TRBJ2-5
D gene: -
V gene: TRBV30
clone size: -
CDR3 protein: CAYRTQETQYF
CDR3 DNA: TGTGCCTACAGGACCCAAGAGACCCAGTACTTC

J gene: TRBJ1-1
D gene: -
V gene: TRBV9
clone size: -
CDR3 protein: CASSVTALNTEAFF
CDR3 DNA: TGTGCCAGCAGCGTGACAGCCTTGAACACTGAAGCTTTCTTT

J gene: TRBJ1-1
D gene: -
V gene: TRBV4-1
clone size: -
CDR3 protein: CASSTNNPGMNTEAFF
CDR3 DNA: TGCGCCAGCAGCACAAATAATCCGGGGATGAACACTGAAGCTTTCTTT

J gene: TRBJ2-2
D gene: -
V gene: TRBV19
clone size: -
CDR3 protein: CASSEGGPNGELFF
CDR3 DNA: TGTGCCAGTAGTGAGGGGGGGCCAAACGGGGAGCTGTTTTTT

J gene: TRBJ2-2
D gene: -
V gene: TRBV7-9
clone size: -
CDR3 protein: CASSWTVSTGELFF
CDR3 DNA: TGTGCCAGCAGCTGGACTGTCTCAACCGGGGAGCTGTTTTTT

J gene: TRBJ2-2
D gene: TRBD2
V gene: TRBV14
clone size: -
CDR3 protein: CASSFTSEYTGELFF
CDR3 DNA: TGTGCCAGCAGCTTTACTAGCGAGTACACCGGGGAGCTGTTTTTT

J gene: TRBJ2-5
D gene: TRBD2
V gene: TRBV10-3
clone size: few
CDR3 protein: CAISEGLAGAETQYF
CDR3 DNA: TGTGCCATCAGTGAGGGACTAGCGGGGGCAGAGACCCAGTACTTC

J gene: TRBJ2-3
D gene: -
V gene: TRBV6-1
clone size: -
CDR3 protein: CASKRGRNTDTQYF
CDR3 DNA: TGTGCCAGCAAGAGGGGCCGTAACACAGATACGCAGTATTTT

J gene: TRBJ1-1
D gene: -
V gene: TRBV6-5
clone size: -
CDR3 protein: CASSYQGGNTEAFF
CDR3 DNA: TGTGCCAGCAGTTACCAAGGGGGAAACACTGAAGCTTTCTTT

J gene: TRBJ2-5
D gene: -
V gene: TRBV29-1
clone size: -
CDR3 protein: CSAEATGRQETQYF
CDR3 DNA: TGCAGCGCCGAGGCCACAGGGCGGCAAGAGACCCAGTACTTC

J gene: TRBJ2-4
D gene: -
V gene: TRBV7-9
clone size: few
CDR3 protein: CASSHRDDGAKNIQYF
CDR3 DNA: TGTGCCAGCAGCCACCGGGACGACGGAGCCAAAAACATTCAGTACTTC

J gene: TRBJ2-3
D gene: -
V gene: TRBV6-1
clone size: -
CDR3 protein: CASSGGTDTQYF
CDR3 DNA: TGTGCCAGCAGTGGGGGCACAGATACGCAGTATTTT

J gene: TRBJ1-2
D gene: TRBD1
V gene: TRBV29-1
clone size: -
CDR3 protein: CSVTGTGLSNYGYTF
CDR3 DNA: TGCAGCGTGACCGGGACAGGCCTCTCTAACTATGGCTACACCTTC

J gene: TRBJ2-3
D gene: -
V gene: TRBV14
clone size: -
CDR3 protein: CASSQDKGRRYF
CDR3 DNA: TGTGCCAGCAGCCAAGATAAGGGGCGGAGGTATTTT

J gene: TRBJ1-2
D gene: -
V gene: TRBV28
clone size: few
CDR3 protein: CASSPSPDSDETF
CDR3 DNA: TGTGCCAGCAGTCCATCTCCGGACAGCGACGAAACCTTC

J gene: TRBJ2-1
D gene: -
V gene: TRBV30
clone size: -
CDR3 protein: CAWSLGDSSYNEQFF
CDR3 DNA: TGTGCCTGGAGTCTCGGGGATAGCTCCTACAATGAGCAGTTCTTC

J gene: TRBJ2-7
D gene: -
V gene: TRBV4-3
clone size: -
CDR3 protein: CASSQAVVPYYEQYF
CDR3 DNA: TGCGCCAGCAGCCAAGCGGTAGTACCCTACTACGAGCAGTACTTC

J gene: TRBJ2-1
D gene: TRBD1
V gene: TRBV7-3
clone size: -
CDR3 protein: CASSITGDVYNEQFF
CDR3 DNA: TGTGCCAGCAGCATCACAGGGGATGTCTACAATGAGCAGTTCTTC

J gene: TRBJ2-2
D gene: -
V gene: TRBV9
clone size: once
CDR3 protein: CASSVNRELFF
CDR3 DNA: TGTGCCAGCAGCGTAAACCGGGAGCTGTTTTTT

J gene: TRBJ2-7
D gene: TRBD1
V gene: TRBV7-8
clone size: -
CDR3 protein: CASSPRDGTGAIYEQYF
CDR3 DNA: TGTGCCAGCAGCCCCCGTGACGGGACAGGGGCAATCTACGAGCAGTACTTC

J gene: TRBJ2-7
D gene: -
V gene: TRBV5-6
clone size: once
CDR3 protein: CASSRQDSYEQYF
CDR3 DNA: TGTGCCAGCAGCCGACAAGACTCCTACGAGCAGTACTTC

J gene: TRBJ2-5
D gene: -
V gene: TRBV6-5
clone size: large
CDR3 protein: CASTPSGGAIETQYF
CDR3 DNA: TGTGCCAGCACACCCAGTGGGGGCGCAATAGAGACCCAGTACTTC

J gene: TRBJ1-2
D gene: TRBD1
V gene: TRBV5-4
clone size: -
CDR3 protein: CASSTGGTGQSYGYTF
CDR3 DNA: TGTGCCAGCAGCACTGGGGGGACGGGACAGTCGTATGGGTACACCTTC

J gene: TRBJ1-5
D gene: -
V gene: TRBV7-2
clone size: few
CDR3 protein: CASSLVGGANQPQHF
CDR3 DNA: TGTGCCAGCAGCTTAGTCGGCGGAGCTAATCAGCCCCAGCATTTT

J gene: TRBJ2-6
D gene: -
V gene: TRBV6-5
clone size: -
CDR3 protein: CASSYDGGANVLTF
CDR3 DNA: TGTGCCAGCAGTTACGACGGTGGGGCCAACGTCCTGACTTTC

J gene: TRBJ1-1
D gene: -
V gene: TRBV5-5
clone size: -
CDR3 protein: CASSLVPDGLTEAFF
CDR3 DNA: TGTGCCAGCAGCTTGGTTCCGGACGGCCTCACTGAAGCTTTCTTT

J gene: TRBJ2-6
D gene: TRBD2
V gene: TRBV6-1
clone size: -
CDR3 protein: CASSGTSRGSGANVLTF
CDR3 DNA: TGTGCCAGCAGTGGGACTAGCCGGGGGTCCGGGGCCAACGTCCTGACTTTC

J gene: TRBJ2-2
D gene: -
V gene: TRBV6-5
clone size: -
CDR3 protein: CASKGETNTGELFF
CDR3 DNA: TGTGCCAGCAAGGGGGAAACGAACACCGGGGAGCTGTTTTTT

J gene: TRBJ1-6
D gene: TRBD1
V gene: TRBV7-8
clone size: -
CDR3 protein: CASSNSDRTNSPLHF
CDR3 DNA: TGTGCCAGCAGCAACTCGGACAGGACTAATTCACCCCTCCACTTT

J gene: TRBJ1-5
D gene: -
V gene: TRBV4-1
clone size: -
CDR3 protein: CASSQVIQSSNQPQHF
CDR3 DNA: TGCGCCAGCAGCCAAGTTATACAGTCAAGCAATCAGCCCCAGCATTTT